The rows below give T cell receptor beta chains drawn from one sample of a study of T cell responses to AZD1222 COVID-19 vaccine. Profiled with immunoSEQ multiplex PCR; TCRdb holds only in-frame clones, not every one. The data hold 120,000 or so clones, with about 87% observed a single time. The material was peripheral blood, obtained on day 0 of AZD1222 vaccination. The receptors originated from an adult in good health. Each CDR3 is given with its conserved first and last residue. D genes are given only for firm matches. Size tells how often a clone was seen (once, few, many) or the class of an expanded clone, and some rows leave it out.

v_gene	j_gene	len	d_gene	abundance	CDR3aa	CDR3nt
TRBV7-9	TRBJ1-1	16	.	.	CASSHGEGSLNTEAFF	TGTGCCAGCAGCCACGGAGAGGGGAGCTTGAACACTGAAGCTTTCTTT
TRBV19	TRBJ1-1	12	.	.	CAIRGMNTEAFF	TGTGCCATTCGGGGGATGAACACTGAAGCTTTCTTT
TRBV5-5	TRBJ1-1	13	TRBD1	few	CASSWTGESEAFF	TGTGCCAGCAGCTGGACAGGGGAGTCTGAAGCTTTCTTT
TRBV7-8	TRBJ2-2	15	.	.	CASSSMGGAPGELFF	TGTGCCAGCAGCTCGATGGGGGGGGCCCCCGGGGAGCTGTTTTTT
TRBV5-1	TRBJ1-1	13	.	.	CASSLVRNTEAFF	TGCGCCAGCAGCTTGGTTCGGAACACTGAAGCTTTCTTT
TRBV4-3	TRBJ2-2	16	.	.	CASSQVTTVGTGELFF	TGCGCCAGCAGCCAAGTAACGACGGTAGGCACCGGGGAGCTGTTTTTT
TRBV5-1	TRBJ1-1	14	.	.	CASTLSGGDTEAFF	TGCGCCAGCACCCTAAGCGGGGGGGACACTGAAGCTTTCTTT
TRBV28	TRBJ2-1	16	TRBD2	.	CASRSLAGGSYNEQFF	TGTGCCAGCAGAAGTCTAGCGGGAGGGTCCTACAATGAGCAGTTCTTC
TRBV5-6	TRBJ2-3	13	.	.	CASSLQGADTQYF	TGTGCCAGCAGCTTACAAGGGGCAGATACGCAGTATTTT
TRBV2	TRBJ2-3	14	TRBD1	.	CASRSDRDTDTQYF	TGTGCCAGCCGGAGTGACAGGGACACAGATACGCAGTATTTT
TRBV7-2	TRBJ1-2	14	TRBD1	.	CASSRDRSNYGYTF	TGTGCCAGCAGCCGGGACAGAAGTAACTATGGCTACACCTTC
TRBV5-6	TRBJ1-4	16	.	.	CASSYLTGATNEKLFF	TGTGCCAGCAGCTACCTGACAGGCGCAACTAATGAAAAACTGTTTTTT
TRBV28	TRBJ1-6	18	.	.	CASSLRSWAALNNSPLHF	TGTGCCAGCAGTTTAAGGTCGTGGGCGGCATTGAATAATTCACCCCTCCACTTT
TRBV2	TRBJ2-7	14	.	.	CASSVKQDLSAQYF	TGTGCCAGCAGTGTGAAACAGGACCTTTCCGCGCAGTACTTC
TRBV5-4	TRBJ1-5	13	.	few	CASSFDRQLIQHF	TGTGCCAGCAGCTTCGACAGGCAACTAATCCAGCATTTT
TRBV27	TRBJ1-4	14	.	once	CASSPLAGPEKLFF	TGTGCCAGCAGTCCCCTCGCTGGACCCGAAAAACTGTTTTTT
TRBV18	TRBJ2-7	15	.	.	CASSPRGGSSYEQYF	TGTGCCAGCTCACCACGGGGCGGCAGCTCCTACGAGCAGTACTTC
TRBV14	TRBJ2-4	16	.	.	CASSQEIGQSKNIQYF	TGTGCCAGCAGCCAAGAAATAGGGCAGTCCAAAAACATTCAGTACTTC
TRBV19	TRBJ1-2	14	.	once	CASSPTEQNYGYTF	TGTGCCAGTAGTCCCACCGAGCAAAACTATGGCTACACCTTC
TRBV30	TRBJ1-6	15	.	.	CAWSTRGTDNSPLHF	TGTGCCTGGAGCACCAGGGGCACCGATAATTCACCCCTCCACTTT
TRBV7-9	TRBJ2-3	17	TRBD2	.	CASSSTGTSDLTDTQYF	TGTGCCAGCAGCTCGACCGGGACTAGCGATCTCACAGATACGCAGTATTTT
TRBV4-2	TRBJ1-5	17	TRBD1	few	CASSQGDRRYSNQPQHF	TGTGCCAGCAGCCAAGGGGACAGGCGTTATAGCAATCAGCCCCAGCATTTT
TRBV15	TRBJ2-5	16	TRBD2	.	CATSRDPRIAGETQYF	TGTGCCACCAGCAGAGATCCCCGAATAGCGGGAGAGACCCAGTACTTC
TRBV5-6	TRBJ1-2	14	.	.	CASSLGGPNYGYTF	TGTGCCAGCAGCTTGGGGGGCCCCAACTATGGCTACACCTTC